Sequencing of this T cell receptor beta chain was carried out in a study of technical replicates of blood from a handful of donors. CDR3 length: 16 amino acids. Germline assignment: CDR1 MNHNS and CDR2 SASEGT. J gave up 4 bases and V 4 bases, and 7 bases lay outside the gene matches. The method was immunoSEQ multiplex PCR; TCRdb's version includes in-frame clones alone and lacks a portion of them. This table holds fewer than 85,000 clones, 90% found once. This clonotype originated in a human donor in good health. Some clones in this sample may be carry-over from other donors' samples. This chain links TRBV6-1 with TRBJ2-7; 13 bases are shared with TRBD2. Sequences were obtained from PBMCs. CDR3 coding DNA: TGTGCCAGCAGTGGTCAGGGACTAGCGGGGTGGTACGAGCAGTACTTC. Translation gives CASSGQGLAGWYEQYF.